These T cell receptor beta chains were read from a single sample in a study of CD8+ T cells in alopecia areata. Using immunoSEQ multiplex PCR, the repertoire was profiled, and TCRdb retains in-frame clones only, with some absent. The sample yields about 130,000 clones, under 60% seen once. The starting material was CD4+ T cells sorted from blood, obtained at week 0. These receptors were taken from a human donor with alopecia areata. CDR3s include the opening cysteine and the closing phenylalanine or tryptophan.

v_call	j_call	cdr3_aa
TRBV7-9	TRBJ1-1	CASSQEGRNTEAFF
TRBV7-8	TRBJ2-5	CASSLGTNPETQYF
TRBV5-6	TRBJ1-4	CASSLARGFGEKLFF
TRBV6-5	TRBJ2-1	CASSRPSYNEQFF
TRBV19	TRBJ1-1	CASSSAGGVFF
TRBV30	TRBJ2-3	CAGKASGSTDTQYF
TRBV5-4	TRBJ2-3	CASSFGGFGTDTQYF
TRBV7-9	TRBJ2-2	CASSLVQNTGELFF
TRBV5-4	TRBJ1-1	CASNPGGSLSEAFF
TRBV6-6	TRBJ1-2	CASSNRQGWGYTF
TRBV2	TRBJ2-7	CASSDGHPGRGEQYF
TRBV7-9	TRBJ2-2	CASSAIPGQGPNTGELFF
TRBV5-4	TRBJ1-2	CASSTGDYGYTF
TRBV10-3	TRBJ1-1	CAISESGGTSREAFF
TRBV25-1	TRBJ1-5	CASSRGADASQPQHF
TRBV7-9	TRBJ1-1	CASSPNSLRKNTEAFF
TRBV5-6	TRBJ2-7	CASSLGRYEQYF
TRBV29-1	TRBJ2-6	CSAGQAYSGANVLTF
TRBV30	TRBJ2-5	CAWSRGQETQYF
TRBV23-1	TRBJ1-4	CASSHSRRSNEKLFF
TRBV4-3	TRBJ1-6	CASSLDRVGSPLHF
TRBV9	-	CASSSGLVTYEQYF
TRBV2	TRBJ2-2	CASRDQAPGELFF
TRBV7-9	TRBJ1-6	CASGQGAPNSPLHF
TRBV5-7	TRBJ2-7	CASRVGQYYEQYF
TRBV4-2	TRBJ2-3	CASSFTVGGALDTQYF
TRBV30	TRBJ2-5	CAWSGAGQETQYF
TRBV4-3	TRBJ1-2	CASSQDISGAYGGYTF
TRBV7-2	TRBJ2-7	CASSLETGVVEQYF
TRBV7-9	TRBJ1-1	CASGQRGTEAFF
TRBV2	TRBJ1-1	CASSEAKSAFF